Below, 28 T cell receptor beta chains from the same sample are listed, as sequenced in a study of regulatory T cells in long-lasting Graves disease. The time point here: newly diagnosed GD, antithyroid drugs for less than 3 months. The TCR library was made from RNA extracted from PBMCs. TCR beta libraries were built with iRepertoire HTBI primers and Arm-PCR of CDR3 regions. TCRdb itself ran the multiplex PCR reads through MiXCR, one entry per CDR3 protein. The sample records 370,000 or so distinct CDR3 sequences, roughly 17% being singletons. These data were likewise used in another study, on T cells in Graves' hyperthyroidism and ophthalmopathy.

The sequenced sample was peripheral blood mononuclear cells (PBMCs), obtained at new diagnosis, from a patient treated with antithyroid drugs. Every receptor here comes from a woman aged 18-29 years with Graves disease.

The chain joins TRBV29-1 to TRBJ2-2; the D call may be TRBD1 or TRBD2 (5 bases each). CDR1 is SQVTM, CDR2 ANQGSEA, per germline. The V end lost 5 bases, the J end lost 0 bases, and 13 bases lay between the germline ends. The CDR3 has 15 amino acids. CDR3 coding DNA: TGCAGCGTTATCGGGACGGCCGCGAACACCGGGGAGCTGTTTTTT. Translating it yields CSVIGTAANTGELFF.

This clonotype has a count of ten or more. V usage is TRBV7-9 and J usage is TRBJ1-1; D unresolved. Trimming removed 8 bases from V and 0 bases from J, with 13 bases in between. The CDR3 is made up of 14 amino acids. Per the germline V gene, CDR1 is SEHNR and CDR2 is FQNEAQ (reference sequence). The CDR3 reads CASLPGAMNTEAFF. CDR3 nucleotides: TGTGCCAGCCTCCCGGGCGCTATGAACACTGAAGCTTTCTTT.

With respect to this clonotype: A much larger clone is a single base away; this may be a read error. This CDR3 fails to terminate in the conserved phenylalanine or tryptophan, so it likely reflects a read error. J is TRBJ1-1 and V is TRBV6-2 or TRBV6-3; D is ambiguous. Deletions cut 6 bases from V and 1 base from J, with 15 bases between. The CDR3 extends over 15 amino acids. Germline-derived CDR1 and CDR2 are MNHEY and SVGEGT. The CDR3 DNA is TGTGCCAGCAGCCATATTACCCTGGGGAACACTGAAGCTTTCCTT. It codes for CASSHITLGNTEAFL.

This clonotype has at least ten counts. The chain recombines TRBV27 with TRBJ2-1; tentatively, D is TRBD2 (5 bases). The V end lost 8 bases, the J end lost 8 bases, and 13 bases lay between the germline ends. This CDR3 has 12 residues. Germline lookup yields CDR1 MNHEY and CDR2 SMNVEV (reference sequence). The CDR3 here is CASGLSLDEQFF. The DNA for the CDR3 is TGTGCCAGCGGACTCTCCTTAGATGAGCAGTTCTTC.

The sample holds a few counts of this clonotype. The chain uses TRBV5-1 and TRBJ2-5; D tentatively fits TRBD1 or TRBD2 (5 bases each). Germline lookup yields CDR1 SGHRS and CDR2 YFSETQ. The ends were cut back, 7 bases at V and 0 bases at J, with 10 bases in the middle. This CDR3 contains 13 residues. DNA for the CDR3: TGCGCCAGCGAGGGGAAGGACCAAGAGACCCAGTACTTC. Its protein product is CASEGKDQETQYF.

The rearrangement links TRBV27 to TRBJ1-2; TRBD1 aligns across 11 bases. This CDR3 comprises 14 residues. V lost 6 bases to trimming and J lost 8 bases; unmatched junction nucleotides: 8. CDR1 and CDR2 (germline): MNHEY, SMNVEV (reference sequence). CDR3 DNA sequence: TGTGCCAGCAGCCTCGGGACAGGGGGAGTGGGCTACACCTTC. This codes for CASSLGTGGVGYTF.

This clonotype was seen repeatedly, ten times or more. V gene TRBV2 combines with J gene TRBJ2-3; 8 nucleotides align to TRBD2. Germline V gene sequence: CDR1 SNHLY, CDR2 FYNNEI. The CDR3 contains 15 residues. V lost 6 bases and J lost 4; bases outside the gene matches: 9. For the CDR3, the DNA is TGTGCCAGCAGCGTTGTAGCGGGAACGGCAGATACGCAGTATTTT. The encoded protein is CASSVVAGTADTQYF.

This clonotype showed up many times. The chain's CDR3 is CASNFRRDSDEQFF. In nucleotides, the CDR3 is TGTGCCAGCAACTTCCGCCGGGATTCAGATGAGCAGTTCTTC. The V and J genes are TRBV3-1 and TRBJ2-1; weak D call: TRBD2 (5 bases). Trimming took 7 bases from V and 8 from J, leaving 18 bases between them. The CDR3 sequence is 14 residues long. The V gene's germline CDR1 is LGHDT and CDR2 YNNKEL (reference sequence).

This clonotype has a single count. The rearrangement uses TRBV30 and TRBJ1-2; 10 nucleotides line up with TRBD1. Trimming at V came to 7 bases and at J to 4 bases, leaving 9 bases not matched to a gene. CDR1 is GTSNPN, CDR2 SVGIG, per germline (reference sequence). CDR3 length equals 14 residues. DNA of the CDR3: TGTGCCTCGACCGGGACAGGGGCCTCCTATGGCTACACCTTC. It encodes CASTGTGASYGYTF.

This clonotype was seen a few times. The chain is built from TRBV29-1 and TRBJ1-5, with D possibly matching TRBD1 (5 bases). CDR3 length equals 11 residues. Per germline, CDR1 SQVTM and CDR2 ANQGSEA. The CDR3, as DNA: TGCAGGGGGGTCTTGGGTCAGCCCCAGCATTTT. Amino acid sequence: CRGVLGQPQHF.

The rearrangement links TRBV30 to TRBJ2-3, with TRBD2 matching over 8 bases. In germline, CDR1 is GTSNPN, CDR2 SVGIG (reference sequence). Losses at the gene ends were 2 bases for V and 5 bases for J; bases not matched to a gene: 9. The CDR3 is 15 amino acids. The CDR3, as DNA: TGTGCCTGGAGTCCCACGGGGGGGCTGGGAGATACGCAGTATTTT. Translated: CAWSPTGGLGDTQYF. Using reference TRBV30 and TRBJ2-3 for the parts outside the CDR3, the full variable domain is SQTIHQWPATLVQPVGSPLSLECTVEGTSNPNLYWYRQAAGRGLQLLFYSVGIGQISSEVPQNLSASRPQDRQFILSSKKLLLSDSGFYLCAWSPTGGLGDTQYFGPGTRLTVL.

This clonotype has ten or more counts. The chain employs TRBV11-2 and TRBJ1-4; the D is unclear. The CDR3 is made up of 15 amino acids. Germline values: CDR1 SGHAT, CDR2 FQNNGV. V shed 0 bases and J shed 7 bases, with 12 bases lying between them. The CDR3 loop reads CASSLDRGVSEKLFF. In DNA form, the CDR3 reads TGTGCCAGCAGCTTAGATCGGGGTGTGAGTGAAAAACTGTTTTTT.

The table lists this clonotype with many counts. The chain carries TRBV5-1 and TRBJ2-7, with D tentatively TRBD1 (6 bases). CDR3 length: 14 amino acids. Germline CDR1 reads SGHRS; CDR2 reads YFSETQ. V was shortened by 0 bases and J by 3 bases, with 10 bases between the two germline ends. The CDR3 is CASSLEGDVYEQYF. CDR3 nucleotide sequence: TGCGCCAGCAGCTTGGAGGGGGATGTCTACGAGCAGTACTTC.

This clonotype was observed many times. V is TRBV10-3 and J is TRBJ2-1, with TRBD2 matching 7 bases. The CDR3 has 15 residues. Looked up from germline, CDR1 is ENHRY and CDR2 is SYGVKD. Trimming removed 3 bases from V and 7 bases from J; junction bases left unmatched: 9. The CDR3 DNA sequence: TGTGCCATCAGTGATCTGGCGGGAGTGGGGAATGAGCAGTTCTTC. Protein product: CAISDLAGVGNEQFF.

The sample holds a few counts of this clonotype. The gene calls are TRBV7-8 and TRBJ2-5; D is uncertain. Germline V gene data show CDR1 as SGHVS and CDR2 as FQNEAQ. This CDR3 comprises 14 residues. Trimming left V 3 bases short and J 2 bases short, with 10 bases between. The CDR3 here is CASSLMARQETQYF. The CDR3 bases are TGTGCCAGCAGCTTGATGGCTCGTCAAGAGACCCAGTACTTC. The full variable domain, with the rest looked up from reference TRBV7-8 and TRBJ2-5, is GAGVSQSPRYKVAKRGQDVALRCDPISGHVSLFWYQQALGQGPEFLTYFQNEAQLDKSGLPSDRFFAERPEGSVSTLKIQRTQQEDSAVYLCASSLMARQETQYFGPGTRLLVL.

This rearrangement joins TRBV24-1 to TRBJ2-5; tentatively, D is TRBD2 (5 bases). CDR3 length equals 14 residues. Deletions cut 3 bases from V and 5 bases from J, with 12 bases between. CDR1 KGHDR and CDR2 SFDVKD come from the germline V gene. The CDR3 sequence: CATSDAGLIETQYF. The CDR3 bases are TGTGCCACCAGTGATGCGGGTTTGATCGAGACCCAGTACTTC.

This clonotype was counted ten times or more. The chain couples TRBV5-1 to TRBJ2-1, with 8 bases matching TRBD2. Germline V CDR1 and CDR2: SGHRS, YFSETQ. V lost 5 bases and J lost 0; bases outside the gene matches: 7. The CDR3 spans 16 residues. The CDR3: CASRSGGRDSYNEQFF. CDR3 DNA: TGCGCCAGCAGGTCGGGGGGGCGAGACTCCTACAATGAGCAGTTCTTC.

This clonotype was counted between two and nine times. The chain is built from TRBV5-6 and TRBJ1-5; 7 positions agree with TRBD1. V was clipped by 4 bases and J by 0 bases; unmatched bases: 7. The length of the CDR3 is 16 residues. Germline V gives CDR1 SGHDT, CDR2 YYEEEE. The CDR3 loop is CASSRTGTYSNQPQHF. Here the CDR3 DNA reads TGTGCCAGCAGCCGGACAGGTACTTATAGCAATCAGCCCCAGCATTTT. Combining the CDR3 with reference TRBV5-6 and TRBJ1-5 gives the whole variable domain DAGVTQSPTHLIKTRGQQVTLRCSPKSGHDTVSWYQQALGQGPQFIFQYYEEEERQRGNFPDRFSGHQFPNYSSELNVNALLLGDSALYLCASSRTGTYSNQPQHFGDGTRLSIL.

This clonotype was found many times. DNA of the CDR3: TGTGCCAGCAGTTTAAGTCGGGGTGGCTACGAGCAGTACTTC. Translated, it gives CASSLSRGGYEQYF. This chain links TRBV27 with TRBJ2-7, with D tentatively TRBD2 (5 bases). CDR1 is MNHEY, CDR2 SMNVEV, per germline (reference sequence). Trimming left V 2 bases short and J 3 bases short, with 11 bases between. CDR3 length: 14 amino acids.

This clonotype occurred many times. The CDR3 DNA sequence: TGTGCCAGCTCACACAAAAAGGCAGGCAGCGAGCAGTACTTC. Its translation is CASSHKKAGSEQYF. The chain carries TRBV18 and TRBJ2-7, with unresolved D. The CDR3 is made up of 14 amino acids. Germline V gives CDR1 KGHSH, CDR2 LQKENI. V shed 4 bases and J shed 6 bases, with 16 bases lying between them.

A few counts support this clonotype. The chain links TRBV18 to TRBJ1-2, with 9 bases lining up with TRBD1. CDR3 length: 14 residues. Trimming at V came to 3 bases and at J to 7 bases, leaving 6 bases not matched to a gene. Germline V gene sequence: CDR1 KGHSH, CDR2 LQKENI. The CDR3 is CASSPGTGKGGYTF. As DNA, the CDR3 is TGTGCCAGCTCACCTGGGACAGGGAAAGGTGGCTACACCTTC.

This clonotype appeared many times. The V and J genes are TRBV2 and TRBJ2-7, with 9 bases lining up with TRBD2. The V and J ends lost 1 base and 0 bases, in that order; junction bases with no gene match: 1. There are 15 residues in the CDR3. Germline CDR1 is SNHLY and CDR2 is FYNNEI. CDR3 sequence (DNA): TGTGCCAGCAGTGAAGGGACTAGCGTCTCCTACGAGCAGTACTTC. It yields the protein CASSEGTSVSYEQYF.

This clonotype has at least ten counts. V usage is TRBV7-2 and J usage is TRBJ2-7, with D tentatively TRBD2 (6 bases). This CDR3 comprises 13 residues. CDR1 is SGHTA, CDR2 FQGNSA, per germline. With 5 bases removed from V and 6 bases from J, the gap between germline ends came to 14 bases. For the CDR3, the DNA is TGTGCCAGCAGCCCCCTTGAGGGAGGCGAGCAGTACTTC. Residues: CASSPLEGGEQYF. The full variable domain, in which reference TRBV7-2 and TRBJ2-7 provide the parts outside the CDR3, is GAGVSQSPSNKVTEKGKDVELRCDPISGHTALYWYRQSLGQGLEFLIYFQGNSAPDKSGLPSDRFSAERTGGSVSTLTIQRTQQEDSAVYLCASSPLEGGEQYFGPGTRLTVT.

This clonotype was seen repeatedly, ten times or more. V usage is TRBV20-1 and J usage is TRBJ2-3; D call uncertain. CDR3 length equals 14 residues. CDR1 and CDR2 from the germline V gene are DFQATT and SNEGSKA (reference sequence). V gave up 5 bases and J gave up 2 bases, with 14 bases separating them. CDR3 DNA sequence: TGCAGTGCTCGAAGGATGGCAAACACAGATACGCAGTATTTT. This encodes CSARRMANTDTQYF.

This clonotype was counted ten times or more. The junction does not match germline at one end; this may be a read error. V is TRBV7-9 and J is TRBJ2-1, with 7 bases identical to TRBD2. The V gene's germline CDR1 is SEHNR and CDR2 FQNEAQ (reference sequence). The CDR3 is 16 amino acids. The CDR3: CASSLQRGESYNEQFF. In nucleotides, the CDR3 is TGCGCCAGCAGCTTACAGCGGGGTGAGTCCTACAATGAGCAGTTCTTC.

Many counts were recorded for this clonotype. The V and J genes are TRBV11-2 and TRBJ1-2, with no clear D. Deletions cut 0 bases from V and 13 bases from J, with 18 bases between. CDR1 and CDR2 (germline): SGHAT, FQNNGV. The CDR3 covers 14 residues. CDR3 sequence (DNA): TGTGCCAGCAGCTTAGAATCGGGGTTCCGCGAATCCACCTTC. It translates to CASSLESGFRESTF. Full variable domain (rest looked up from reference TRBV11-2 and TRBJ1-2): EAGVAQSPRYKIIEKRQSVAFWCNPISGHATLYWYQQILGQGPKLLIQFQNNGVVDDSQLPKDRFSAERLKGVDSTLKIQPAKLEDSAVYLCASSLESGFRESTFGSGTRLTVV.

This clonotype was seen ten or more times. The V gene is TRBV19, the J gene TRBJ2-5; D gene uncertain. The CDR3 consists of 13 residues. The V end was cut by 4 bases, the J end by 1 base, with 7 bases between. Germline CDR1 reads LNHDA; CDR2 reads SQIVND (reference sequence). The CDR3 protein is CASSRAAQETQYF. The CDR3 DNA follows: TGTGCCAGTAGTAGGGCAGCCCAAGAGACCCAGTACTTC.

This clonotype was counted many times. The rearrangement links TRBV7-9 to TRBJ1-2; no reliable D call. Germline CDR1 is SEHNR and CDR2 is FQNEAQ (reference sequence). The V and J ends lost 7 bases and 3 bases respectively, with 9 bases between them. The length of the CDR3 is 12 residues. CDR3 nucleotides: TGTGCCAGCACTGCAGTGGACTATGGCTACACCTTC. Encoded protein: CASTAVDYGYTF.